These T cell receptor beta chains were read from a single sample in a study of blood T cell repertoires in COVID-19. Some clones are missing from TCRdb's copy, which holds only in-frame ones; the method was immunoSEQ multiplex PCR. The sample holds 140,000 or so clones, approximately 87% seen once. The specimen sequenced was peripheral blood. Receptor source: a woman in her forties or fifties with active or convalescent COVID-19. The CDR3 runs from the conserved cysteine through the conserved F or W. The D gene is left open where the match is weak. Clone size is shown for a subset of rows, as once, few, many or a class of expanded clone.

>TRBV9|-|-|TRBJ2-7
TGTGCCAGCAGCCCCCAGTCGGGGAGGAGGTACGAGCAGTACTTC
CASSPQSGRRYEQYF
>TRBV19|few|-|TRBJ1-1
TGTGCCAGTAGTATAGATGAGCTGACAGAGAGGAACACTGAAGCTTTCTTT
CASSIDELTERNTEAFF
>TRBV30|-|-|TRBJ2-7
TGTGCCTGGAGTTCTCTTCGACTGGACACCTACGAGCAGTACTTC
CAWSSLRLDTYEQYF
>TRBV5-1|-|TRBD2|TRBJ2-1
TGCGCCAGCAGCTTCGGGGCAACCTCGGGACTAGCGGGAGGGGGTGAGCAGTTCTTC
CASSFGATSGLAGGGEQFF
>TRBV7-8|once|-|TRBJ1-2
TGTGCCAGCAGCTTGAACTTTCTAGTTCCTAACTATGGCTACACCTTC
CASSLNFLVPNYGYTF
>TRBV3-1/TRBV3-2|-|-|TRBJ2-2
TGTGCCAGCAGCCAAGTAAGAAGGGCGGGACCTTTGAACACCGGGGAGCTGTTTTTT
CASSQVRRAGPLNTGELFF
>TRBV29-1|once|-|TRBJ2-6
TGCAGCGTTGGTAGGACAGAGTTCTCTGGGGCCAACGTCCTGACTTTC
CSVGRTEFSGANVLTF
>TRBV11-2|-|TRBD1|TRBJ2-3
TGTGCCAGCAGAAGCCCAGGGACAGGCCGAGACTTAAGCACAGATACGCAGTATTTT
CASRSPGTGRDLSTDTQYF
>TRBV7-2|-|-|TRBJ2-7
TGTGCCAGAGCGGGGACAATCTACGAGCAGTACTTC
CARAGTIYEQYF
>TRBV6-5|-|-|TRBJ2-5
TGTGCCAGCAGTTCAGGGGAGACCCAGTACTTC
CASSSGETQYF
>TRBV7-2|-|-|TRBJ2-7
TGTGCCAGCAGCTACCGACAGACACTCTACGAGCAGTACTTC
CASSYRQTLYEQYF
>TRBV12-5|-|-|TRBJ2-6
TGTGCTAGTGGTTTGACCCGACAATCTGGGGCCAACGTCCTGACTTTC
CASGLTRQSGANVLTF
>TRBV5-1|-|-|TRBJ1-4
TGCGCCAGCAGCCCGGGACACCGAAATGAAAAACTGTTTTTT
CASSPGHRNEKLFF
>TRBV5-1|-|TRBD2|TRBJ2-3
TGCGCCAGCAGCCCCAGGACTAGCGGGAGGGTGGATACGCAGTATTTT
CASSPRTSGRVDTQYF
>TRBV11-2|-|TRBD1|TRBJ1-1
TGTGCCAGCAGCCCCGGGACAGGCGAGTCTACTGAAGCTTTCTTT
CASSPGTGESTEAFF
>TRBV13|once|-|TRBJ1-1
TGTGCCTGCCTCCGGTGGGAGGCCACTGAAGCTTTCTTT
CACLRWEATEAFF
>TRBV2|-|TRBD1|TRBJ1-2
TGTGCCAGCAGGGAAACAGGGGGCGGGTATGGCTACACCTTC
CASRETGGGYGYTF
>TRBV6-4|few|TRBD1|TRBJ1-2
TGTGCCAGCAGTGAGGCGCCGGGACAGGAATATGGCTACACCTTC
CASSEAPGQEYGYTF
>TRBV7-9|-|TRBD2|TRBJ2-3
TGTGCCAGCAGCCCGGGACTAGCGGGAGTTGATACGCAGTATTTT
CASSPGLAGVDTQYF
>TRBV14|-|TRBD2|TRBJ2-3
TGTGCCAGCAGCCGGTACCCGGGACTAGGCGATATGGATACGCAGTATTTT
CASSRYPGLGDMDTQYF
>TRBV5-5|-|TRBD1|TRBJ1-2
TGTGCCAGCAGCTTAGCAGGACAGGGTGGCTATGGCTACACCTTC
CASSLAGQGGYGYTF
>TRBV28|-|-|TRBJ1-2
TGTGCCAGCAGCCCCCCCGGACAGATCTATGGCTACACCTTC
CASSPPGQIYGYTF
>TRBV7-3|few|TRBD1|TRBJ1-2
TGTGCCAGCAGCTGGGGACAGGGGGGCTATGGCTACACCTTC
CASSWGQGGYGYTF
>TRBV4-3|once|TRBD2|TRBJ2-7
TGCGCCAGCAGCCAAGATCTTGGACTAGCTCCGCACTACGAGCAGTACTTC
CASSQDLGLAPHYEQYF
>TRBV21-1|-|-|TRBJ1-5
TGTGCCAGCCGGACAGGGAACAATCAGCCCCAGCATTTT
CASRTGNNQPQHF
>TRBV18|-|-|TRBJ2-1
TGTGCCAGCTCACGATCACAGAGCTCCTACAATGAGCAGTTCTTC
CASSRSQSSYNEQFF
>TRBV30|few|-|TRBJ1-6
TGTGCCTGGAGCGTGGACTTTCCCGAAAACTATTCACCCCTCCACTTT
CAWSVDFPENYSPLHF
>TRBV9|-|-|TRBJ1-1
TGTGCCAGCAGCGTAGATTGGGCCAACACTGAAGCTTTCTTT
CASSVDWANTEAFF
>TRBV2|-|-|TRBJ1-1
TGTGCCAGCAGCCGGGGAGAGATGAACACTGAAGCTTTCTTT
CASSRGEMNTEAFF
>TRBV5-5|-|-|TRBJ2-1
TGTGCCAGCAGCTTGTGGATCTCGCGAGGCTACAATGAGCAGTTCTTC
CASSLWISRGYNEQFF
>TRBV15|once|-|TRBJ1-1
TGTGCCACCAGCAGAGACGGGAACACTGAAGCTTTCTTT
CATSRDGNTEAFF
>TRBV18|-|TRBD2|TRBJ2-3
TGTGCCAGCTCACCTTCCACTAGCGGGATGGATACGCAGTATTTT
CASSPSTSGMDTQYF
>TRBV6-5|-|TRBD1|TRBJ1-4
TGTGCCAGCACCAGAGGGGGACAGGTTGGCGAAAAACTGTTTTTT
CASTRGGQVGEKLFF
>TRBV27|once|-|TRBJ2-3
TGTGCCAGCAGTTCCGAACGGTATACGCAGTATTTT
CASSSERYTQYF
>TRBV4-3|once|TRBD2|TRBJ2-7
TGCGCCAGCAGCCCGACTAGCGATCTCTCCTACGAGCAGTACTTC
CASSPTSDLSYEQYF
>TRBV4-2|-|-|TRBJ2-5
TGTGCCAGCAGCCAAGCGGACGGGACACTCCAAGAGACCCAGTACTTC
CASSQADGTLQETQYF
>TRBV3-1/TRBV3-2|few|TRBD1|TRBJ2-7
TGTGCCAGCAGCCAAGATCTTGGGACAGGGCGGTACTTC
CASSQDLGTGRYF
>TRBV12-3/TRBV12-4|-|TRBD1|TRBJ1-2
TGTGCCAGCAGTACATCGGACAGGGCGGACACCTTC
CASSTSDRADTF
>TRBV19|-|-|TRBJ2-1
TGTGCCAGTATTGGGGCGCCGGTCTATGAGCAGTTCTTC
CASIGAPVYEQFF
>TRBV2|-|-|TRBJ2-7
TGTGCCAGCAGTGAAAGCGGAGGGAGAGCTTACTACGAGCAGTACTTC
CASSESGGRAYYEQYF
>TRBV7-9|-|-|TRBJ1-1
TGTGCCAGCAGCACGGGGGAGGGGAAGCAAAACACTGAAGCTTTCTTT
CASSTGEGKQNTEAFF
>TRBV4-3|-|-|TRBJ1-2
TGCGCCAGCAGCCAAGAGGGGGGAGGTAGAAATGGCTACACCTTC
CASSQEGGGRNGYTF